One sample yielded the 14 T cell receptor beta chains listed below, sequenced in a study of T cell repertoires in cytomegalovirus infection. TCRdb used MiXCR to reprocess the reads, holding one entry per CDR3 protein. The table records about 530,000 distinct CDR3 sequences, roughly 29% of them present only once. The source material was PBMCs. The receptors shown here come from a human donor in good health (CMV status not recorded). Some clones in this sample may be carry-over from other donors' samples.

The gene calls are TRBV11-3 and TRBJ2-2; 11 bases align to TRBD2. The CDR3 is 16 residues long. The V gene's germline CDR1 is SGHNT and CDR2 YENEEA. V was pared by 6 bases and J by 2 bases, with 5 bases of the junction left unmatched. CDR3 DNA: TGTGCCAGCAGGCCGGGACTAGCGGAAAACACCGGGGAGCTGTTTTTT. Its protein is CASRPGLAENTGELFF.

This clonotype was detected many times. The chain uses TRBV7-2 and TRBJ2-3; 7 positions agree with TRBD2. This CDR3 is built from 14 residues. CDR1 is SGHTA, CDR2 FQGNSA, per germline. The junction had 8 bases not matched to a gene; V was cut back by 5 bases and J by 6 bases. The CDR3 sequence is CASSPQWGGDTQYF. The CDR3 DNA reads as TGTGCCAGCAGCCCACAGTGGGGAGGGGATACGCAGTATTTT.

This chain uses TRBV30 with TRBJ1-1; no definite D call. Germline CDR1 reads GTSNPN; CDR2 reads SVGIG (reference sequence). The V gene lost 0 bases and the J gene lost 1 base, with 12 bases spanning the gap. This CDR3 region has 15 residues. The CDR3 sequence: CAWSVKAGGNTEAFF. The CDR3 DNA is TGTGCCTGGAGTGTAAAGGCAGGAGGGAACACTGAAGCTTTCTTT.

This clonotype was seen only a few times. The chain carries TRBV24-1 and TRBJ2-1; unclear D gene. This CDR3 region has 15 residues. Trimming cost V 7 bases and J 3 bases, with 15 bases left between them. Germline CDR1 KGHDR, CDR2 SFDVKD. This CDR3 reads CATSPSDGFYNEQFF. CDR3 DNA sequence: TGTGCCACCAGCCCCTCTGACGGTTTCTACAATGAGCAGTTCTTC.

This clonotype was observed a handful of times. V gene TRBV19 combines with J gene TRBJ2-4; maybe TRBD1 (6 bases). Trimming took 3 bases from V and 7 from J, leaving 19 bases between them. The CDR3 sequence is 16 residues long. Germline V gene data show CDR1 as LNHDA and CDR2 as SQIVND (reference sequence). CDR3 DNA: TGTGCCAGTAGTATGATGGACGGACTCCAGGGGAACATTCAGTACTTC. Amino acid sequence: CASSMMDGLQGNIQYF.

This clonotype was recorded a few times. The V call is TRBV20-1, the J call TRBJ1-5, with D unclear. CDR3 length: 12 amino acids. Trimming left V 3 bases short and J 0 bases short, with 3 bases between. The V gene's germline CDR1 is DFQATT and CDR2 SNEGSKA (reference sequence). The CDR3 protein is CSASHSNQPQHF. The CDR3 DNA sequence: TGCAGTGCTAGTCATAGCAATCAGCCCCAGCATTTT.

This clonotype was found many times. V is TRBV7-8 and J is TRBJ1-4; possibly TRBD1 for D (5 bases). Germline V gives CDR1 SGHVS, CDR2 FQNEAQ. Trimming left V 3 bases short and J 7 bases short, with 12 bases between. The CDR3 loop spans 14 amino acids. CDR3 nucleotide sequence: TGTGCCAGCAGCTTGGGCAGGGCGGGTGAAAAACTGTTTTTT. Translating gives CASSLGRAGEKLFF.

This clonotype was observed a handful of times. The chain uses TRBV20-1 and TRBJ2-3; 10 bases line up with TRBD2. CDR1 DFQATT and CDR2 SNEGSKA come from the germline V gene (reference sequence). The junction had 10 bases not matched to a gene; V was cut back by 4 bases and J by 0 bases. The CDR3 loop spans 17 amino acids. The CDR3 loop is CSATNPLTSGSTDTQYF. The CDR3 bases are TGCAGTGCTACCAACCCTTTGACTAGCGGGAGCACAGATACGCAGTATTTT.

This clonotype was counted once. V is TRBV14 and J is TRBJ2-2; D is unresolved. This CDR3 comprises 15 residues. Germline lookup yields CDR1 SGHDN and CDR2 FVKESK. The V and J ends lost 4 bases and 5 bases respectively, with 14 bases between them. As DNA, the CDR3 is TGTGCCAGCAGCCTCAGCTTGGTGGGGACCGGGGAGCTGTTTTTT. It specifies CASSLSLVGTGELFF.

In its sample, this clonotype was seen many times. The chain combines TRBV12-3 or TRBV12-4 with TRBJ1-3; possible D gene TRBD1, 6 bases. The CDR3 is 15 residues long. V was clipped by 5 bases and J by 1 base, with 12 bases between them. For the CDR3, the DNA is TGTGCCAGCAGTACCAGCAGGGGTTCTGGAAACACCATATATTTT. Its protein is CASSTSRGSGNTIYF.

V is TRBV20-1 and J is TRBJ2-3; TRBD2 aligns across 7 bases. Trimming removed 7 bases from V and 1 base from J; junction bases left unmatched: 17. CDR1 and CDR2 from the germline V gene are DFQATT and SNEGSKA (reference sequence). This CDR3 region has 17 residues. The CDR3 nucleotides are TGCAGTGTTCGGCCTTTGTGGGAGGGCCGGGGCACAGATACGCAGTATTTT. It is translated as CSVRPLWEGRGTDTQYF.

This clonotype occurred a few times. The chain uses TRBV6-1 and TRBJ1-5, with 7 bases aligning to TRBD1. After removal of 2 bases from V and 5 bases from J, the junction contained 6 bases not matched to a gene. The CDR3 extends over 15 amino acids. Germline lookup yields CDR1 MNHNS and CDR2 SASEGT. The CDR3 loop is CASSERDREDQPQHF. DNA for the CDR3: TGTGCCAGCAGTGAACGAGACAGGGAGGATCAGCCCCAGCATTTT.

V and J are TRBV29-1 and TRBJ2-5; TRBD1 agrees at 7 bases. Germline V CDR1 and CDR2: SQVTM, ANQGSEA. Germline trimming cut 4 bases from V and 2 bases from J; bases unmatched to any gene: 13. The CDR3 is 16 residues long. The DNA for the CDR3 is TGCAGCGTTGGGACAGGTCTACTCGCAGGACAAGAGACCCAGTACTTC. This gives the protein CSVGTGLLAGQETQYF. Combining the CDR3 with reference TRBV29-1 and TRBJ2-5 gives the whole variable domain SAVISQKPSRDICQRGTSLTIQCQVDSQVTMMFWYRQQPGQSLTLIATANQGSEATYESGFVIDKFPISRPNLTFSTLTVSNMSPEDSSIYLCSVGTGLLAGQETQYFGPGTRLLVL.

The CDR3 nucleotides are TGCAGCGTTGAGGGACGGGCAGGGGACGGCACCGGGGAGCTGTTTTTT. Encoded protein: CSVEGRAGDGTGELFF. The chain has TRBV29-1 and TRBJ2-2; TRBD1 is a possible D gene (6 bases). V was trimmed by 3 bases and J by 4 bases, leaving 18 bases between them. In germline, CDR1 is SQVTM, CDR2 ANQGSEA. The CDR3 is 16 residues long.